This passage covers 6 T cell receptor beta chains from one sample sequenced in a study of cytomegalovirus exposure and HLA in healthy donors. This PCR relied on a set of 60 Vbeta primers and 13 Jbeta primers. The data were produced by immunoSEQ multiplex PCR, yet TCRdb's version contains in-frame clones alone and is incomplete. The sample has 150,000 to 200,000 clones, around 75% seen once. Sequenced input: PBMCs. Receptors were obtained from a male donor in good health and CMV-seronegative.

The chain recombines TRBV4-1 with TRBJ1-2; 9 nucleotides line up with TRBD1. V lost 3 bases, J lost 5 bases, and 7 bases stayed unmatched. The CDR3 has 15 amino acids. Germline lookup yields CDR1 MGHRA and CDR2 YSYEKL. The CDR3 region has the DNA TGCGCCAGCAGCCATCCGGGACAGGGAACGTATGGCTACACCTTC. Translation gives CASSHPGQGTYGYTF.

V usage is TRBV11-2 and J usage is TRBJ2-5; TRBD2 aligns across 13 bases. V dropped 4 bases and J dropped 14; count of bases not matched to a gene: 7. Germline V gene data show CDR1 as SGHAT and CDR2 as FQNNGV. CDR3 length: 13 amino acids. The CDR3 here is CASSSLLAGGGYF. The DNA of the CDR3 is TGTGCCAGCAGCTCCTTACTAGCGGGAGGGGGTTACTTC.

A single count supports this clone. The identical CDR3 is also encoded by other nucleotide sequences in the sample. The rearrangement joins TRBV18 to TRBJ2-7; 11 nucleotides agree with TRBD1. Germline CDR1 is KGHSH and CDR2 is LQKENI. The CDR3 runs to 14 residues. J lost 2 bases, V lost 3 bases, and 0 bases had no gene match. The CDR3 protein is CASSPGQGAYEQYF. The CDR3 DNA sequence: TGTGCCAGCTCACCGGGACAGGGGGCCTACGAGCAGTACTTC.

In this sample, this clone turned up a few times. V is TRBV18 and J is TRBJ2-7; 9 nucleotides agree with TRBD1. With 3 bases clipped from V and 1 base from J, the junction kept 10 bases outside the gene matches. The germline V gene encodes CDR1 KGHSH and CDR2 LQKENI. CDR3 length equals 17 residues. This CDR3 is CASSPWTGAPTSYEQYF. CDR3 nucleotides: TGTGCCAGCTCACCTTGGACAGGGGCCCCCACATCCTACGAGCAGTACTTC.

The rearrangement joins TRBV30 to TRBJ2-1, with D possibly being TRBD1 (6 bases). Germline V gene lookup returns CDR1 GTSNPN and CDR2 SVGIG (reference sequence). CDR3 size: 16 residues. Trimming took 4 bases from V and 6 from J, leaving 22 bases between them. This CDR3 is CAWTPPRGLGGNEQFF. DNA for the CDR3: TGTGCCTGGACCCCACCCAGGGGCTTAGGAGGCAATGAGCAGTTCTTC. The whole variable domain, remainder taken from reference TRBV30 and TRBJ2-1, is SQTIHQWPATLVQPVGSPLSLECTVEGTSNPNLYWYRQAAGRGLQLLFYSVGIGQISSEVPQNLSASRPQDRQFILSSKKLLLSDSGFYLCAWTPPRGLGGNEQFFGPGTRLTVL.

The chain has TRBV7-2 and TRBJ2-1; TRBD2 agrees at 8 bases. CDR3 length: 15 residues. CDR1 is SGHTA, CDR2 FQGNSA, per germline. V shed 5 bases and J 6 bases; nucleotides not matched to a gene: 9. The CDR3 here is CASSMAGTRTNEQFF. The CDR3 nucleotides are TGTGCCAGCAGCATGGCCGGGACTAGGACCAATGAGCAGTTCTTC.